These T cell receptor beta chains were read from a single sample in a study of control samples from healthy donors and cancer patients. Data came from immunoSEQ multiplex PCR; TCRdb stores just in-frame clones and leaves some out. The sample yields about 49,000 clones, around 85% seen once. Sequencing was performed on PBMCs. The receptors were gathered from a woman aged 45 to 65 with lung cancer. Each CDR3 is given with its conserved first and last residue. The D gene is left open where the match is weak. A clone size is listed for some rows: how often the clone was seen (once, few, many), or a class if it is expanded.

J gene: TRBJ1-2
D gene: -
V gene: TRBV6-5
clone size: -
CDR3 protein: CASRPIELYGGYTF
CDR3 DNA: TGTGCCAGCAGGCCCATCGAGCTTTACGGAGGCTACACCTTC

J gene: TRBJ2-7
D gene: TRBD1
V gene: TRBV4-3
clone size: -
CDR3 protein: CASSEEQGPYEQYF
CDR3 DNA: TGCGCCAGCAGCGAAGAACAGGGGCCCTACGAGCAGTACTTC

J gene: TRBJ1-2
D gene: -
V gene: TRBV19
clone size: -
CDR3 protein: CASRPLVVGRGYTF
CDR3 DNA: TGTGCCAGTAGGCCGTTGGTCGTAGGGCGTGGCTACACCTTC

J gene: TRBJ1-2
D gene: -
V gene: TRBV11-2
clone size: -
CDR3 protein: CASSLAAGNGYTF
CDR3 DNA: TGTGCCAGCAGCTTAGCGGCAGGGAACGGCTACACCTTC

J gene: TRBJ1-2
D gene: TRBD1
V gene: TRBV7-2
clone size: -
CDR3 protein: CASSPNRGPTYGYTF
CDR3 DNA: TGTGCCAGCAGCCCCAACAGGGGTCCTACTTATGGCTACACCTTC

J gene: TRBJ2-2
D gene: -
V gene: TRBV7-9
clone size: -
CDR3 protein: CASSGLMRVNTGELFF
CDR3 DNA: TGTGCCAGCAGCGGGCTAATGAGGGTGAACACCGGGGAGCTGTTTTTT

J gene: TRBJ2-5
D gene: TRBD2
V gene: TRBV7-2
clone size: -
CDR3 protein: CASSPSSGGDGETQYF
CDR3 DNA: TGTGCCAGCAGCCCGTCTAGCGGGGGGGATGGGGAGACCCAGTACTTC

J gene: TRBJ2-5
D gene: TRBD2
V gene: TRBV27
clone size: -
CDR3 protein: CASSYWAGGGGAETQYF
CDR3 DNA: TGTGCCAGCAGCTATTGGGCGGGGGGAGGCGGTGCGGAGACCCAGTACTTC

J gene: TRBJ1-2
D gene: TRBD1
V gene: TRBV29-1
clone size: -
CDR3 protein: CSVGQGNGYGYTF
CDR3 DNA: TGCAGCGTCGGACAGGGGAATGGCTATGGCTACACCTTC

J gene: TRBJ2-7
D gene: TRBD1
V gene: TRBV28
clone size: -
CDR3 protein: CASSSVGQGNSYEQYF
CDR3 DNA: TGTGCCAGCAGTTCAGTGGGACAGGGTAACTCCTACGAGCAGTACTTC

J gene: TRBJ2-1
D gene: -
V gene: TRBV11-2
clone size: -
CDR3 protein: CASSLRQGSYNEQFF
CDR3 DNA: TGTGCCAGCAGCTTACGTCAGGGTTCCTACAATGAGCAGTTCTTC

J gene: TRBJ2-5
D gene: TRBD2
V gene: TRBV4-3
clone size: -
CDR3 protein: CASSQDRTSGEETQYF
CDR3 DNA: TGCGCCAGCAGCCAAGATCGGACTAGCGGGGAAGAGACCCAGTACTTC

J gene: TRBJ1-3
D gene: -
V gene: TRBV15
clone size: -
CDR3 protein: CATSADRTGNTIYF
CDR3 DNA: TGTGCCACCAGTGCAGACAGGACTGGAAACACCATATATTTT

J gene: TRBJ2-3
D gene: TRBD1
V gene: TRBV7-2
clone size: once
CDR3 protein: CASSLRTGGRTDTQYF
CDR3 DNA: TGTGCCAGCAGCTTACGGACAGGGGGCCGAACAGATACGCAGTATTTT

J gene: TRBJ2-5
D gene: -
V gene: TRBV27
clone size: -
CDR3 protein: CASSLSWAGQETQYF
CDR3 DNA: TGTGCCAGCAGTTTATCGTGGGCTGGACAAGAGACCCAGTACTTC

J gene: TRBJ1-3
D gene: -
V gene: TRBV12-3/TRBV12-4
clone size: -
CDR3 protein: CASRDSAGNTIYF
CDR3 DNA: TGTGCCAGCAGGGACAGCGCTGGAAACACCATATATTTT

J gene: TRBJ2-3
D gene: TRBD2
V gene: TRBV6-1
clone size: -
CDR3 protein: CASSEVAGDTDTQYF
CDR3 DNA: TGTGCCAGCAGTGAAGTAGCGGGGGACACAGATACGCAGTATTTT

J gene: TRBJ1-2
D gene: TRBD1
V gene: TRBV6-6
clone size: -
CDR3 protein: CASSRQGAQTANYGYTF
CDR3 DNA: TGTGCCAGCAGTCGACAGGGGGCGCAGACAGCTAACTATGGCTACACCTTC

J gene: TRBJ2-3
D gene: -
V gene: TRBV28
clone size: -
CDR3 protein: CASSPHRGSGRTDTQYF
CDR3 DNA: TGTGCCAGCAGTCCCCATCGGGGGTCAGGCCGCACAGATACGCAGTATTTT

J gene: TRBJ1-1
D gene: -
V gene: TRBV18
clone size: -
CDR3 protein: CASSPELGATEAFF
CDR3 DNA: TGTGCCAGCTCACCGGAATTAGGGGCGACTGAAGCTTTCTTT

J gene: TRBJ2-3
D gene: -
V gene: TRBV6-5
clone size: -
CDR3 protein: CASSRGPAFTDTQYF
CDR3 DNA: TGTGCCAGCAGCCGCGGACCCGCCTTCACAGATACGCAGTATTTT

J gene: TRBJ2-1
D gene: -
V gene: TRBV5-1
clone size: -
CDR3 protein: CASSLDLAMRPYSYNEQFF
CDR3 DNA: TGCGCCAGCAGCTTGGATTTGGCCATGAGACCATACTCCTACAATGAGCAGTTCTTC

J gene: TRBJ2-3
D gene: TRBD2
V gene: TRBV7-3
clone size: few
CDR3 protein: CASSISGGAIDTQYF
CDR3 DNA: TGTGCCAGCAGCATTAGCGGGGGGGCGATAGATACGCAGTATTTT

J gene: TRBJ1-5
D gene: -
V gene: TRBV9
clone size: once
CDR3 protein: CASSPRGEGNQPQHF
CDR3 DNA: TGTGCCAGCAGCCCTCGGGGGGAGGGGAATCAGCCCCAGCATTTT

J gene: TRBJ2-7
D gene: TRBD1
V gene: TRBV15
clone size: -
CDR3 protein: CATSTTGTGSNEQYF
CDR3 DNA: TGTGCCACCAGCACCACCGGGACAGGGTCTAACGAGCAGTACTTC

J gene: TRBJ1-1
D gene: -
V gene: TRBV27
clone size: few
CDR3 protein: CASSLGRVNTEAFF
CDR3 DNA: TGTGCCAGCAGTTTAGGCAGAGTGAACACTGAAGCTTTCTTT

J gene: TRBJ1-4
D gene: -
V gene: TRBV5-1
clone size: -
CDR3 protein: CASSLGSGVGEKLFF
CDR3 DNA: TGCGCCAGCAGCTTGGGGTCCGGGGTAGGGGAAAAACTGTTTTTT

J gene: TRBJ2-6
D gene: TRBD1
V gene: TRBV6-2/TRBV6-3
clone size: -
CDR3 protein: CASSYVGTGASGANVLTF
CDR3 DNA: TGTGCCAGCAGTTACGTCGGGACAGGGGCCTCTGGGGCCAACGTCCTGACTTTC

J gene: TRBJ1-3
D gene: -
V gene: TRBV2
clone size: -
CDR3 protein: CASALGESRNTIYF
CDR3 DNA: TGTGCCAGCGCCTTGGGGGAGAGTAGAAACACCATATATTTT

J gene: TRBJ1-5
D gene: -
V gene: TRBV4-1
clone size: -
CDR3 protein: CASSPTLGANQPQHF
CDR3 DNA: TGCGCCAGCAGCCCAACTCTGGGGGCTAATCAGCCCCAGCATTTT

J gene: TRBJ1-6
D gene: -
V gene: TRBV5-1
clone size: -
CDR3 protein: CASSLETGKSPLHF
CDR3 DNA: TGCGCCAGCAGCTTGGAAACGGGCAAGTCACCCCTCCACTTT

J gene: TRBJ2-6
D gene: -
V gene: TRBV6-2/TRBV6-3
clone size: once
CDR3 protein: CASSYSVRGPTGANVLTF
CDR3 DNA: TGTGCCAGCAGTTACTCAGTAAGGGGCCCTACTGGGGCCAATGTCCTGACTTTC

J gene: TRBJ1-1
D gene: -
V gene: TRBV28
clone size: -
CDR3 protein: CASSVTGNTEAFF
CDR3 DNA: TGTGCCAGCAGCGTTACGGGGAACACTGAAGCTTTCTTT

J gene: TRBJ1-3
D gene: -
V gene: TRBV4-3
clone size: -
CDR3 protein: CASSQDRSSSGNTIYF
CDR3 DNA: TGCGCCAGCAGCCAAGATAGAAGTTCCTCTGGAAACACCATATATTTT

J gene: TRBJ1-5
D gene: -
V gene: TRBV7-2
clone size: -
CDR3 protein: CASSLDTDQPQHF
CDR3 DNA: TGTGCCAGCAGCTTAGATACAGATCAGCCCCAGCATTTT

J gene: TRBJ1-4
D gene: -
V gene: TRBV2
clone size: -
CDR3 protein: CASSRTGNYNEKLFF
CDR3 DNA: TGTGCCAGCAGCCGTACAGGAAACTATAATGAAAAACTGTTTTTT

J gene: TRBJ1-2
D gene: -
V gene: TRBV5-4
clone size: -
CDR3 protein: CASTPSKANYGYTF
CDR3 DNA: TGTGCCAGCACCCCGAGTAAAGCTAACTATGGCTACACCTTC

J gene: TRBJ1-1
D gene: TRBD1
V gene: TRBV19
clone size: -
CDR3 protein: CASRGTGGTEAFF
CDR3 DNA: TGTGCCAGTAGGGGGACAGGGGGCACTGAAGCTTTCTTT

J gene: TRBJ2-2
D gene: -
V gene: TRBV7-9
clone size: -
CDR3 protein: CASIPQGPGELFF
CDR3 DNA: TGTGCCAGCATCCCACAGGGACCCGGGGAGCTGTTTTTT

J gene: TRBJ1-1
D gene: -
V gene: TRBV5-1
clone size: few
CDR3 protein: CASSLDYNTEAFF
CDR3 DNA: TGCGCCAGCAGCTTGGATTATAACACTGAAGCTTTCTTT

J gene: TRBJ1-2
D gene: TRBD1
V gene: TRBV5-1
clone size: -
CDR3 protein: CASSERQGYDGYTF
CDR3 DNA: TGCGCCAGCAGCGAGAGACAGGGGTATGATGGCTACACCTTC

J gene: TRBJ2-4
D gene: -
V gene: TRBV27
clone size: -
CDR3 protein: CASSSLVSIQYF
CDR3 DNA: TGTGCCAGCAGTTCCCTCGTCTCCATTCAGTACTTC

J gene: TRBJ1-5
D gene: -
V gene: TRBV6-5
clone size: -
CDR3 protein: CASSSWGDRNQPQHF
CDR3 DNA: TGTGCCAGCAGTTCGTGGGGGGACCGCAATCAGCCCCAGCATTTT

J gene: TRBJ1-2
D gene: TRBD1
V gene: TRBV7-9
clone size: medium-sized
CDR3 protein: CASSPATGAANYGYTF
CDR3 DNA: TGTGCCAGCAGCCCAGCAACAGGGGCCGCTAACTATGGCTACACCTTC

J gene: TRBJ1-2
D gene: -
V gene: TRBV6-2/TRBV6-3
clone size: -
CDR3 protein: CASSYLGQHYGYTF
CDR3 DNA: TGTGCCAGCAGTTACCTTGGACAGCACTATGGCTACACCTTC

J gene: TRBJ1-4
D gene: TRBD1
V gene: TRBV5-6
clone size: -
CDR3 protein: CASSSWTGNEKLFF
CDR3 DNA: TGTGCCAGCAGTTCTTGGACAGGGAACGAAAAACTGTTTTTT

J gene: TRBJ1-5
D gene: TRBD1
V gene: TRBV6-6
clone size: -
CDR3 protein: CASWLGGRRQPQHF
CDR3 DNA: TGTGCCAGCTGGTTAGGGGGCAGGCGGCAGCCCCAGCATTTT

J gene: TRBJ2-7
D gene: -
V gene: TRBV6-2/TRBV6-3
clone size: -
CDR3 protein: CASSLDSFSSYEQYF
CDR3 DNA: TGTGCCAGCAGCCTTGACAGTTTCAGCTCCTACGAGCAGTACTTC

J gene: TRBJ2-1
D gene: -
V gene: TRBV12-3/TRBV12-4
clone size: -
CDR3 protein: CASSGGRVEQFF
CDR3 DNA: TGTGCCAGCAGTGGGGGACGCGTAGAGCAGTTCTTC

J gene: TRBJ1-2
D gene: -
V gene: TRBV7-2
clone size: -
CDR3 protein: CASSSGEYGYTF
CDR3 DNA: TGTGCCAGCAGCTCAGGGGAGTATGGCTACACCTTC

J gene: TRBJ1-2
D gene: -
V gene: TRBV29-1
clone size: -
CDR3 protein: CSADTPDGYTF
CDR3 DNA: TGCAGCGCCGATACGCCAGATGGCTACACCTTC